This T cell receptor (beta chain) derives from a study of PD-L1 blockade in urothelial cancer. On the study more broadly: Most of the 29 patients were men who had bladder-origin urothelial cancer. Blood underwent analysis 3 weeks (second dose) and 6 weeks after treatment began.

Profiling relied on immunoSEQ multiplex PCR, and the TCRdb table lists in-frame clones only, not all of them. This table has just over 50,000 clones, around 86% appearing once. V lost 1 base and J 10 bases, leaving 14 bases between the germline ends. Looked up from germline, CDR1 is LGHNT and CDR2 is FRNRAP. The CDR3 runs 15 residues. In its sample, this clone was seen once. The sample was PBMCs, taken around atezolizumab (anti-PD-L1) treatment. The receptor's source is a man aged 55 to 70 with urothelial cancer. J is TRBJ1-6 and V is TRBV12-5; D is uncertain. CDR3 sequence reads: CASGLDRPRGSPLHF. For the CDR3, the DNA is TGTGCTAGTGGTTTGGATCGACCGCGCGGGTCACCCCTCCACTTT.